The clone carrying this TCR beta chain has just a few counts. The CDR3 spans 13 residues. The junction had 9 bases not matched to a gene; V was cut back by 9 bases and J by 11 bases. The germline V gene has CDR1 LNHDA and CDR2 SQIVND (reference sequence). The data originate from a study of T cells in Graves' hyperthyroidism and ophthalmopathy. Amplified TCR beta CDR3 regions came from RNA transcripts. A first-round RT-PCR of the TCR CDR3 used the HTBI primer set. Each CDR3 protein gets one entry after TCRdb re-called the multiplex PCR reads with MiXCR. The profile covers some 440,000 distinct CDR3 sequences, with 15% to 19% appearing a single time and around 7% taken by the ten largest.

The receptor comes from a woman aged 18-29 years with Graves' hyperthyroidism. V gene TRBV19 combines with J gene TRBJ1-6; 8 nucleotides agree with TRBD1. Input material: blood. The CDR3 sequence: CASRTGTITPLHF. The CDR3 DNA reads as TGTGCCAGCAGGACAGGGACTATCACACCCCTCCACTTT. Together with reference TRBV19 and TRBJ1-6, the CDR3 gives the full variable domain: DGGITQSPKYLFRKEGQNVTLSCEQNLNHDAMYWYRQDPGQGLRLIYYSQIVNDFQKGDIAEGYSVSREKKESFPLTVTSAQKNPTAFYLCASRTGTITPLHFGNGTRLTVT.